The source of this T cell receptor beta chain is a study of blood T cells in healthy people across ages. At the level of the study: For every two T cells, template switching captured about one barcoded beta molecule.

V dropped 0 bases and J dropped 11 bases, with 10 bases sitting between them. CDR1 is SGHRS and CDR2 is YFSETQ in the germline V gene. The CDR3 runs 12 residues. Next came a second PCR, run for about 7 to 11 cycles, which used a sample-barcoded 5' primer along with a J-beta primer mix. A 12-random-nucleotide template-switch adaptor tagged each cDNA molecule. All samples yielded 2.5 million or more CDR3-containing paired-end reads. One entry per CDR3 protein results from TCRdb running MiXCR on the 5' RACE reads. This table has around 990,000 distinct CDR3 sequences, around two fifths appearing once. This receptor was identified in a man aged 18 to 30 in good health. Input material: blood. V and J are TRBV5-1 and TRBJ2-3, with unresolved D. CDR3 nucleotides: TGCGCCAGCAGCTTGGACGGCGGAATGCAGTATTTT. This translates into CASSLDGGMQYF.